This section outlines one T cell receptor (beta chain) sequence together with its context. Its antigen is not identified. These data originate in a study of metastatic and nonmetastatic thyroid tumors. Overall study: For malignant and benign thyroid patients, tumor or nodule tissue and blood were the sources whose repertoires were compared. Whole-study results and caveats: In both blood and tumor samples, TCR beta diversity was reported significantly higher for malignant than benign nodules.

V lost 5 bases and J lost 4, with 17 bases in between. The CDR3 covers 15 residues. Germline V gene sequence: CDR1 SGHTA, CDR2 FQGNSA. All patients were untreated before thyroid surgery. With MiXCR, TCRdb called clones anew from the PCR reads. The sample yields some 20,000 clones, around a fifth seen once. This sequence originates from a female donor with papillary thyroid cancer or a benign thyroid nodule (not recorded which). Some clones in this sample may be carry-over from other donors' samples. V usage is TRBV7-2 and J usage is TRBJ2-5; D gene unclear. Sequencing was done on a sample of tumor tissue. Written as DNA, the CDR3 is TGTGCCAGCAGCCCCCTGACCGAGCCCCCAGAGACCCAGTACTTC. It translates to CASSPLTEPPETQYF.